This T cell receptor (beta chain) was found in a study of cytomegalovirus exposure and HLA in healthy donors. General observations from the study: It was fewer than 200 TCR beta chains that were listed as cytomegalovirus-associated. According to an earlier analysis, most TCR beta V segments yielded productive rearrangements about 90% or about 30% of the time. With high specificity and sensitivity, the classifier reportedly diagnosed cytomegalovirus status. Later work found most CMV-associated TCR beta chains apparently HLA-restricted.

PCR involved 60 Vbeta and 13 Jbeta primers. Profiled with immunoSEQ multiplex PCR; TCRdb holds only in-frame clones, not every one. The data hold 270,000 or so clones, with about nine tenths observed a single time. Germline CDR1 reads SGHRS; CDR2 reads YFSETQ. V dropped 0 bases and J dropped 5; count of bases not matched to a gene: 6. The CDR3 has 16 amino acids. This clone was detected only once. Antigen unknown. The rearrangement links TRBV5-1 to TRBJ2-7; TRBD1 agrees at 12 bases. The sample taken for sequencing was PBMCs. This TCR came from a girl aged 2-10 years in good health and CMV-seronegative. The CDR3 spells CASSLEGQGAVHEQYF. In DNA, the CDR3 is TGCGCCAGCAGCTTGGAGGGACAGGGGGCAGTCCACGAGCAGTACTTC. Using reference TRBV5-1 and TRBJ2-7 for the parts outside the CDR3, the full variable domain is KAGVTQTPRYLIKTRGQQVTLSCSPISGHRSVSWYQQTPGQGLQFLFEYFSETQRNKGNFPGRFSGRQFSNSRSEMNVSTLELGDSALYLCASSLEGQGAVHEQYFGPGTRLTVT.